This T cell receptor beta chain appears in the sequencing data of a study of CD8 T cells in ankylosing spondylitis. General study results and limits: Blood from ankylosing spondylitis patients appeared to carry a characteristic roughly 8-variant TCR beta motif.

Germline loops: CDR1 SGHRS, CDR2 YFSETQ. V trimming: 4 bases; J trimming: 4 bases; junction bases outside the gene matches: 2. The CDR3 loop spans 14 amino acids. A note on this clonotype: What it binds is not known.

TCRdb analysed the 5' RACE reads with MiXCR anew, one entry per CDR3 protein. The sample lists approximately 220,000 distinct CDR3 sequences, around a quarter occurring once. The genes are TRBV5-1 and TRBJ2-7, with 13 bases that match TRBD2. The material sequenced was blood, either unsorted or a sorted T cell fraction (not recorded which). This receptor was identified in a male donor with ankylosing spondylitis or in good health (not recorded which). CDR3 DNA: TGCGCCAGCAGCGAGACTAGCGGGAGGTACGAGCAGTACTTC. This codes for CASSETSGRYEQYF.